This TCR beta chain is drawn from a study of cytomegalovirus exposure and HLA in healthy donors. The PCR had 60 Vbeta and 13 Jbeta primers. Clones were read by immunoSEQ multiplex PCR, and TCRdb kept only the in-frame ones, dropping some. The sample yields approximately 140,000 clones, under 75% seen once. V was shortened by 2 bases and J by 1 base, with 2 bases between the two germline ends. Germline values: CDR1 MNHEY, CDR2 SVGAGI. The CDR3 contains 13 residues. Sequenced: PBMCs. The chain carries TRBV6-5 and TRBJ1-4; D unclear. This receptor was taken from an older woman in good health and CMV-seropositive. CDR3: CASSYLTNEKLFF. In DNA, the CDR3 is TGTGCCAGCAGTTACCTAACTAATGAAAAACTGTTTTTT.